Listed below are T cell receptor beta chains from one sample, sequenced in a study. TCRdb reprocessed the RT-PCR reads with MiXCR, giving one entry per CDR3 protein. This sample has 550,000 to 750,000 distinct CDR3 sequences, with 12% to 15% found just once. Sequencing was done on a sample of memory CD4+ T cells from blood. These receptors all stem from a female donor in good health, serving as a healthy control. Both conserved end residues are part of each CDR3. A D gene is named only where the DNA matches it firmly. The listing skips clone size in some rows; elsewhere it reads once, few, many or a size class.

>few|TRBJ1-3|NA|TRBV29-1
CSVQVDLSGNTIYF
TGCAGCGTTCAGGTCGACCTCTCTGGAAACACCATATATTTT
>few|TRBJ1-4|NA|TRBV10-3
CATGEDFNEKLFF
TGTGCCACCGGAGAGGACTTTAATGAAAAACTGTTTTTT
>NA|TRBJ1-2|NA|TRBV5-4
CASSFTREHYTF
TGTGCCAGCAGCTTTACAAGGGAACACTACACCTTC
>NA|TRBJ2-7|TRBD2|TRBV6-2/TRBV6-3
CASSARLAGVENYEQYF
TGTGCCAGCAGCGCTAGACTAGCGGGAGTAGAAAACTACGAGCAGTACTTC
>few|TRBJ2-3|NA|TRBV2
CASRTDTDTQYF
TGTGCCAGCAGGACAGACACAGATACGCAGTATTTT
>NA|TRBJ2-3|TRBD2|TRBV20-1
CSARETSADTQYF
TGCAGTGCTAGGGAGACTAGCGCAGATACGCAGTATTTT
>many|TRBJ2-3|NA|TRBV6-5
CASSPPGRTSPDTQYF
TGTGCCAGCAGCCCTCCGGGACGGACCTCGCCAGATACGCAGTATTTT
>NA|TRBJ1-1|NA|TRBV18
CASSPPLRTEAFF
TGTGCCAGCTCACCACCTCTGAGAACTGAAGCTTTCTTT
>few|TRBJ1-1|NA|TRBV5-6
CASSSTGGPTEAFF
TGTGCCAGCAGCTCCACAGGAGGGCCCACTGAAGCTTTCTTT
>few|TRBJ2-3|TRBD1|TRBV20-1
CSTTGGGDTQYF
TGCAGTACTACAGGGGGCGGAGATACGCAGTATTTT
>few|TRBJ2-1|TRBD2|TRBV4-1
CASSQGPRGSSYNEQFF
TGCGCCAGCAGCCAAGGCCCGCGGGGGAGCTCCTACAATGAGCAGTTCTTC
>NA|TRBJ1-6|NA|TRBV6-6
CASSPARGESSYNSPLHF
TGTGCCAGCAGTCCCGCCCGGGGGGAGAGCTCCTATAATTCACCCCTCCACTTT
>NA|TRBJ2-4|TRBD1|TRBV19
CASSLGQTPGNIQYF
TGTGCCAGTAGCCTGGGACAGACCCCTGGAAACATTCAGTACTTC
>many|TRBJ2-6|NA|TRBV20-1
CSARGDSGANVLTF
TGCAGTGCTAGGGGGGACTCTGGGGCCAACGTCCTGACTTTC
>NA|TRBJ2-3|NA|TRBV6-6
CASSWGLAAGTDTQYF
TGTGCCAGCAGTTGGGGACTCGCGGCAGGGACAGATACGCAGTATTTT
>NA|TRBJ1-4|TRBD1|TRBV5-1
CASSPDRAEKLFF
TGCGCCAGCAGCCCGGACAGGGCGGAAAAACTGTTTTTT
>few|TRBJ2-7|TRBD2|TRBV7-2
CASSFLGGGGGSYEQYF
TGTGCCAGCAGTTTCCTGGGTGGTGGCGGGGGCTCCTACGAGCAGTACTTC
>NA|TRBJ2-1|TRBD2|TRBV28
CASSPELAGVGNEQFF
TGTGCCAGCAGTCCCGAACTAGCGGGAGTTGGAAATGAGCAGTTCTTC
>NA|TRBJ1-1|NA|TRBV7-9
CASSRHEGEGEAFF
TGTGCCAGCAGCCGACACGAGGGGGAGGGTGAAGCTTTCTTT
>NA|TRBJ2-7|TRBD2|TRBV6-5
CASSRRGAGVSEQYF
TGTGCCAGCAGCCGCCGAGGGGCGGGAGTTTCCGAGCAGTACTTC
>few|TRBJ1-1|TRBD1|TRBV20-1
CSARDRPGGPAFF
TGCAGTGCTAGAGATAGGCCAGGGGGCCCAGCTTTCTTT
>NA|TRBJ2-3|NA|TRBV30
CAWSVGLAGQGTDTQYF
TGTGCCTGGAGTGTCGGATTAGCGGGACAGGGCACAGATACGCAGTATTTT
>NA|TRBJ2-5|TRBD2|TRBV6-5
CASSDNPGRGRGGETQYF
TGTGCCAGCAGTGATAACCCGGGGCGGGGCCGGGGGGGAGAGACCCAGTACTTC
>many|TRBJ2-1|NA|TRBV7-2
CASSPSHQYNEQFF
TGTGCCAGCAGCCCCAGCCACCAGTACAATGAGCAGTTCTTC
>many|TRBJ2-3|TRBD2|TRBV5-1
CASSKGLAGVPDTQYF
TGCGCCAGCAGCAAAGGACTAGCGGGAGTCCCAGATACGCAGTATTTT
>NA|TRBJ2-5|TRBD2|TRBV10-3
CAISDLAGPQETQYF
TGTGCCATCAGTGACCTAGCGGGGCCCCAAGAGACCCAGTACTTC
>few|TRBJ1-6|TRBD1|TRBV7-2
CASSFAGGNNSPLHF
TGTGCCAGCAGCTTCGCAGGGGGGAATAATTCACCCCTCCACTTT
>few|TRBJ2-5|NA|TRBV11-1
CASRDSVQETQYF
TGTGCCAGCAGGGACAGCGTACAAGAGACCCAGTACTTC
>NA|TRBJ2-2|NA|TRBV7-9
CASSLYRDATGELFF
TGTGCCAGCAGCTTATACCGGGATGCTACCGGGGAGCTGTTTTTT
>many|TRBJ1-5|NA|TRBV7-2
CASRGQSSNQPQHF
TGTGCCAGCAGAGGACAGAGTAGCAATCAGCCCCAGCATTTT
>NA|TRBJ2-5|NA|TRBV18
CASSPVGGWETQYF
TGTGCCAGCTCACCAGTTGGGGGATGGGAGACCCAGTACTTC
>few|TRBJ2-2|TRBD1|TRBV5-1
CASSLTGQGEGELFF
TGCGCCAGCAGCTTGACGGGACAGGGCGAAGGGGAGCTGTTTTTT
>NA|TRBJ2-5|NA|TRBV4-3
CASSQGGLGVQGTQYF
TGCGCCAGCAGCCAAGGGGGGTTAGGGGTACAGGGGACCCAGTACTTC
>few|TRBJ2-7|TRBD2|TRBV7-2
CASSPGLASLYYEQYF
TGTGCCAGCAGCCCGGGACTAGCGAGTTTATACTACGAGCAGTACTTC
>few|TRBJ1-1|NA|TRBV3-1
CASSPVTGGNTEAFF
TGTGCCAGCAGCCCCGTTACCGGGGGGAACACTGAAGCTTTCTTT
>NA|TRBJ1-3|NA|TRBV16
CASSQYRVGTQLAGNTIYF
TGTGCCAGCAGCCAATATAGAGTCGGGACACAGCTCGCTGGAAACACCATATATTTT
>few|TRBJ1-4|NA|TRBV12-3/TRBV12-4
CASSFRWKDEKLFF
TGTGCCAGCAGTTTTAGGTGGAAGGATGAAAAACTGTTTTTT
>many|TRBJ2-7|TRBD1|TRBV29-1
CSVADRGLEQYF
TGCAGCGTTGCGGACAGGGGGCTCGAGCAGTACTTC
>few|TRBJ2-3|NA|TRBV20-1
CSALASTGQYF
TGCAGTGCTTTAGCGTCCACGGGGCAGTATTTT
>NA|TRBJ1-5|NA|TRBV3-1
CASSQVPGSYSNQPQHF
TGTGCCAGCAGCCAAGTACCCGGGAGCTATAGCAATCAGCCCCAGCATTTT
>many|TRBJ2-1|TRBD2|TRBV10-3
CATTGTSDHNEQFF
TGTGCCACCACCGGGACTAGCGACCACAATGAGCAGTTCTTC
>many|TRBJ2-1|NA|TRBV7-9
CASSFQGSFIEQFF
TGTGCCAGCAGCTTCCAGGGGAGTTTTATTGAGCAGTTCTTC
>few|TRBJ2-7|TRBD2|TRBV6-2/TRBV6-3
CASSPRREGLYEQYF
TGTGCCAGCAGCCCCAGGCGGGAGGGCCTCTACGAGCAGTACTTC
>NA|TRBJ2-5|NA|TRBV29-1
CSVSRAVGQETQYF
TGCAGCGTATCGCGGGCCGTCGGGCAAGAGACCCAGTACTTC
>few|TRBJ2-1|NA|TRBV18
CASSPPGWEEQFF
TGTGCCAGCTCACCCCCGGGATGGGAAGAGCAGTTCTTC
>NA|TRBJ2-7|TRBD2|TRBV20-1
CSASTLAGGTYEQYF
TGCAGTGCTAGCACCCTAGCGGGAGGGACTTACGAGCAGTACTTC
>few|TRBJ2-1|NA|TRBV7-6
CASSLVADYNEQFF
TGTGCCAGCAGCTTAGTCGCAGACTACAATGAGCAGTTCTTC